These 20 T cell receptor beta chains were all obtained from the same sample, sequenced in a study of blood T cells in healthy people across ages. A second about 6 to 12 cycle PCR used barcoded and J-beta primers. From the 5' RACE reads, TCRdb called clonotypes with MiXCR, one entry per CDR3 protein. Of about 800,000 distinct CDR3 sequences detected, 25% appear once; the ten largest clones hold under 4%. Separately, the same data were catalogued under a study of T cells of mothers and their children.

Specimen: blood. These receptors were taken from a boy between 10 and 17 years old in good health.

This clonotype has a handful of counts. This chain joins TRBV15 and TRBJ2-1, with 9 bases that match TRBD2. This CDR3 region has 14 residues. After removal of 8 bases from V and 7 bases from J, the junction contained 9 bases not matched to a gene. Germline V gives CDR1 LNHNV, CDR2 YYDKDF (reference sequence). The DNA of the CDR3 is TGTGCCACCGATAGTAGCGGGAGTTTAAATGAGCAGTTCTTC. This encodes CATDSSGSLNEQFF.

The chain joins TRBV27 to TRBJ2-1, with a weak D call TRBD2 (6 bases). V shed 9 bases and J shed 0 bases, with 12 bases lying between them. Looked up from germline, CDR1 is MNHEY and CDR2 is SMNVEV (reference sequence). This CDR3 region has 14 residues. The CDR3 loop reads CASNGLSSYNEQFF. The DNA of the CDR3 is TGTGCCAGTAACGGACTAAGCTCCTACAATGAGCAGTTCTTC.

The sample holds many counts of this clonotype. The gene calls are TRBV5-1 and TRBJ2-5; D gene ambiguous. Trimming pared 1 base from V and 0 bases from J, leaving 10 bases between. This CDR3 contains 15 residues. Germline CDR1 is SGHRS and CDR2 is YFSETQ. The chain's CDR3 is CASSLTNPNQETQYF. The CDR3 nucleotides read TGCGCCAGCAGCTTGACGAACCCAAACCAAGAGACCCAGTACTTC.

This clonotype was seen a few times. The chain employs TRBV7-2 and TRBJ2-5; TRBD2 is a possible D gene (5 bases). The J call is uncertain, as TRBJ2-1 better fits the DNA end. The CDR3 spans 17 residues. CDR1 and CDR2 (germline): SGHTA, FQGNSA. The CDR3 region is CASMPARGSVLYNEQFF. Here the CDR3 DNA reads TGTGCCAGCATGCCCGCCCGAGGGTCCGTACTTTACAATGAGCAGTTCTTC.

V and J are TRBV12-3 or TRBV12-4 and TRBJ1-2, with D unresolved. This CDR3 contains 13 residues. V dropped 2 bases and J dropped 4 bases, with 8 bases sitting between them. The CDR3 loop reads CASSLIHVYGYTF. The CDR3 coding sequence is TGTGCCAGCAGTTTAATTCACGTCTATGGCTACACCTTC.

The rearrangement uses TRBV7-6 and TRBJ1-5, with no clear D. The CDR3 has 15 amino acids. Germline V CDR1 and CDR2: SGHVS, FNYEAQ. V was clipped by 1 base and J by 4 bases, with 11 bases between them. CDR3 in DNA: TGTGCCAGCAGCTTAGATCCAGGCTTAAATCAGCCCCAGCATTTT. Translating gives CASSLDPGLNQPQHF.

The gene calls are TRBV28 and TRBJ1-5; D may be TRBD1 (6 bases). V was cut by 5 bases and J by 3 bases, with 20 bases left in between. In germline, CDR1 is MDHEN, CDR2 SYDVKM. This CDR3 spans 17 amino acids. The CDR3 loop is CASSLVPGHNVNQPQHF. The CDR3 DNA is TGTGCCAGCAGTCTGGTACCGGGACACAACGTCAATCAGCCCCAGCATTTT.

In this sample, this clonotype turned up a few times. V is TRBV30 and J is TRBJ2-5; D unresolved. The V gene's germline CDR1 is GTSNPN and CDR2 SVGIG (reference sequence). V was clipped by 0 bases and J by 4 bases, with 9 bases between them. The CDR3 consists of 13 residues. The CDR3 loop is CAWSVHLGETQYF. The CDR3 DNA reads TGTGCCTGGAGTGTACACCTGGGAGAGACCCAGTACTTC.

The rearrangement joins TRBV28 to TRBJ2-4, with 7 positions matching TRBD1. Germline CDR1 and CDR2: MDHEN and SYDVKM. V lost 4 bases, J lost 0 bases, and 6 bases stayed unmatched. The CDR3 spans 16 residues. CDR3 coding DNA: TGTGCCAGCAGTTCTCCGGGACAGCTAGCCAAAAACATTCAGTACTTC. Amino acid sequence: CASSSPGQLAKNIQYF.

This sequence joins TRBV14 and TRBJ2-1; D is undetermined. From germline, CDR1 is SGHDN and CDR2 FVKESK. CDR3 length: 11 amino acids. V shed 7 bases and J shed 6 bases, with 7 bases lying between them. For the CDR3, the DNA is TGTGCCAGCAAGGCAGGCAATGAGCAGTTCTTC. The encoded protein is CASKAGNEQFF.

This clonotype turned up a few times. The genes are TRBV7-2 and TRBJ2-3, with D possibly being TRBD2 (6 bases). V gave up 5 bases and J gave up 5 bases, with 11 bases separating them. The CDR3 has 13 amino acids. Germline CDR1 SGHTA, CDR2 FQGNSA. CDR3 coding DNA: TGTGCCAGCAGCATTCTTAGCGGAGATACGCAGTATTTT. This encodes CASSILSGDTQYF.

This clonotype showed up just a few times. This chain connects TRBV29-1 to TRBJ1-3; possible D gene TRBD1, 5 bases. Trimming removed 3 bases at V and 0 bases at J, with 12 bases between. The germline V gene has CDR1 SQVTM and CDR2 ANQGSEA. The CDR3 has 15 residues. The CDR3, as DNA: TGCAGCGTTGACTTGGGGGTTTACTCTGGAAACACCATATATTTT. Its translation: CSVDLGVYSGNTIYF.

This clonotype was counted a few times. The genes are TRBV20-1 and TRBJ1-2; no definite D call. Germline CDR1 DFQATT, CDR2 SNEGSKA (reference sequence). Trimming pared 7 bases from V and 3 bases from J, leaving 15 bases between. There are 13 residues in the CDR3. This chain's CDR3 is CSVGPGEDYGYTF. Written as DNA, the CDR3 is TGCAGTGTTGGGCCCGGGGAGGACTATGGCTACACCTTC.

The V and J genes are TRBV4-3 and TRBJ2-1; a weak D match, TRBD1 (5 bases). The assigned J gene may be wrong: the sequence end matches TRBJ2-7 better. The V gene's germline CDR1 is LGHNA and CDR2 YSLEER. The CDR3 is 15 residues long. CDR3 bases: TGCGCCAGCAGCCAAGATGCACAGGACTCCTACGAGCAGTACTTC. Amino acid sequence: CASSQDAQDSYEQYF.

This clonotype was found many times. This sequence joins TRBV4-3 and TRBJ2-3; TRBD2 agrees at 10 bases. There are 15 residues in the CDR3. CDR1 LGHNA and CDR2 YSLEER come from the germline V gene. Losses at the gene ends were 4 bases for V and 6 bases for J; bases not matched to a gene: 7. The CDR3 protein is CASSRRAGGPDTQYF. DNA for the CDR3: TGCGCCAGCAGCCGACGAGCGGGAGGGCCCGATACGCAGTATTTT.

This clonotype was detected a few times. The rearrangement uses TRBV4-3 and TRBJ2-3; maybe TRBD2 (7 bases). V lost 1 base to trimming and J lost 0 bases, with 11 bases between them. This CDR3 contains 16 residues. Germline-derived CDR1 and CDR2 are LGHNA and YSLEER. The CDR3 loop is CASSQAGGWSTDTQYF. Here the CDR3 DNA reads TGCGCCAGCAGCCAAGCGGGGGGCTGGAGCACAGATACGCAGTATTTT.

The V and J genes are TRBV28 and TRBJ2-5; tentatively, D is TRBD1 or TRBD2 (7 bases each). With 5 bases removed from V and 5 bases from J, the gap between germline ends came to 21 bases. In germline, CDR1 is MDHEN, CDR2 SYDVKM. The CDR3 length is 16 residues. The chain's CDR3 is CASSGGDSSFAETQYF. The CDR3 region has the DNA TGTGCCAGCAGTGGGGGGGACAGCAGCTTTGCGGAGACCCAGTACTTC.

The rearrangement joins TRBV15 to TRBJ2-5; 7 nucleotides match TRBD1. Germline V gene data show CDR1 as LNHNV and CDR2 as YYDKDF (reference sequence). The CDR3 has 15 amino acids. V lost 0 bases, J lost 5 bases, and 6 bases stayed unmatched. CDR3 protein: CATSRETGFWETQYF. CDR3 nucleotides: TGTGCCACCAGCAGAGAGACAGGGTTTTGGGAGACCCAGTACTTC.

CDR3 nucleotides: TGCAGTGCTAGAATGTTGTTGCAGAATAATGGCTACACCTTC. As protein: CSARMLLQNNGYTF. The J gene is TRBJ1-2, the V gene TRBV20-1; D remains unclear. The CDR3 runs 14 residues. Germline lookup yields CDR1 DFQATT and CDR2 SNEGSKA (reference sequence). V lost 2 bases, J lost 6 bases, and 16 bases lay in between.

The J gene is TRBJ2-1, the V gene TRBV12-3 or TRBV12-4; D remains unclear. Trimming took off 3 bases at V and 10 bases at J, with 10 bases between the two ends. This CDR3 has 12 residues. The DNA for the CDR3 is TGTGCCAGCAGTTTGGGGTCCCCCGAGCAGTTCTTC. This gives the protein CASSLGSPEQFF.